Listed below are T cell receptor beta chains from one sample, sequenced in a study of T cell changes during pregnancy in multiple sclerosis. The protocol was immunoSEQ multiplex PCR, while the TCRdb copy is restricted to in-frame clones and leaves out a portion. The table includes just under 60,000 clones, 92% detected once. The sample consisted of peripheral blood, taken in the first trimester of pregnancy. The origin of the receptors is a female donor with multiple sclerosis, enrolled in a pregnancy study. Both conserved end residues are part of each CDR3. The D gene is left open where the match is weak. Part of the rows lack a size; the others show once, few, many or a class for expanded clones.

J,D,size,V,length,DNA,CDR3
TRBJ2-3,-,-,TRBV6-4,14,TGTGCCAGCAGTAGCGGGACAGGCGCAGATACGCAGTATTTT,CASSSGTGADTQYF
TRBJ2-2,-,once,TRBV9,14,TGTGCCAGCAGCGAACAGATTCCACCGAGGGAGCTGTTTTTT,CASSEQIPPRELFF
TRBJ1-5,-,-,TRBV12-5,14,TGTGCTAGTGGTTTAGGGGGGGCCGATCAGCCCCAGCATTTT,CASGLGGADQPQHF
TRBJ2-2,-,-,TRBV7-3,17,TGTGCCAGCAGCTCCACTTTCGTGGGGACTGTTGGCGGGGAGCTGTTTTTT,CASSSTFVGTVGGELFF
TRBJ1-1,TRBD1,-,TRBV19,16,TGTGCCAGTAGTATAGCTACCGGGACAGGGGGCACGGGAGCTTTCTTT,CASSIATGTGGTGAFF
TRBJ2-1,-,-,TRBV7-2,12,TGTGCCAGCAGCTTAGTAGTCCGTGAGCAGTTCTTC,CASSLVVREQFF
TRBJ2-5,-,-,TRBV29-1,14,TGCAGCGCCCCGGGCGGGGGCCTCCAAGAGACCCAGTACTTC,CSAPGGGLQETQYF
TRBJ1-2,TRBD1,-,TRBV29-1,13,TGCAGCGTTGATGCAGGGGGCTCCTATGGCTACACCTTC,CSVDAGGSYGYTF
TRBJ2-1,TRBD2,once,TRBV27,17,TGTGCCAGCAGTCTCCGGACTAGCGGGGGACCATACAATGAGCAGTTCTTC,CASSLRTSGGPYNEQFF
TRBJ2-3,TRBD2,medium-sized,TRBV7-8,18,TGTGCCAGCAGCTTACGCCGCGGGACTAGCGCGAGCACAGATACGCAGTATTTT,CASSLRRGTSASTDTQYF
TRBJ1-2,TRBD1,-,TRBV19,17,TGTGCCAGTAGTTCTCGACAGGGGGCTACAGTCGCGTATGGCTACACCTTC,CASSSRQGATVAYGYTF
TRBJ2-7,-,-,TRBV9,14,TGTGCCAGCAGCGTAGCGGGGGGCACCTACGAGCAGTACTTC,CASSVAGGTYEQYF
TRBJ1-2,TRBD1,-,TRBV30,13,TGTGCCTGGAGTTACAGGGGGGCCTATGGCTACACCTTC,CAWSYRGAYGYTF
TRBJ1-1,TRBD1,-,TRBV11-1,16,TGTGCCAGCAGCGCCGGGACAGGGTGGCTGAACACTGAAGCTTTCTTT,CASSAGTGWLNTEAFF
TRBJ2-5,-,-,TRBV5-5,18,TGTGCCAGCAGCTGGAGGGCCTCGGGGGGCAATATGGGAGAGACCCAGTACTTC,CASSWRASGGNMGETQYF
TRBJ1-6,TRBD1,-,TRBV7-2,15,TGTGCCAGCAGCTCAACAGGGGGGGCATCTTCACCCCTCCACTTT,CASSSTGGASSPLHF
TRBJ1-2,-,-,TRBV18,15,TGTGCCAGCTCACCCGAGCGGGACGAGAACTATGGCTACACCTTC,CASSPERDENYGYTF
TRBJ2-5,TRBD1,once,TRBV4-2,17,TGTGCCAGCAGCCAAGATCCGACCGGACAGGGTGGACAGACCCAGTACTTC,CASSQDPTGQGGQTQYF
TRBJ1-1,-,-,TRBV19,12,TGTGCCAGCACAGGGATGAACACTGAAGCTTTCTTT,CASTGMNTEAFF
TRBJ1-2,-,-,TRBV30,18,TGTGCCTGGAGTGCAAATGGATGGACAGCCCTAAAGGAACCAGGCTACACCTTC,CAWSANGWTALKEPGYTF
TRBJ1-3,TRBD1,once,TRBV30,14,TGTGCCTGGAGCCGGACAGGGGAAGGAAACACCATATATTTT,CAWSRTGEGNTIYF
TRBJ2-1,-,-,TRBV9,16,TGTGCCAGCAGCCCCTCCTCGGGAGTGGTGGTTGGGACGCAGTTCTTC,CASSPSSGVVVGTQFF
TRBJ2-7,TRBD1,few,TRBV6-5,15,TGTGCCAGCAGTTACATAGGACAGGGAGGAGAAGAGCAGTACTTC,CASSYIGQGGEEQYF
TRBJ1-1,TRBD1,-,TRBV11-2,14,TGTGCCAGCAGCATTCTCAGGGGGGTCACTGAAGCTTTCTTT,CASSILRGVTEAFF
TRBJ1-5,-,-,TRBV30,14,TGTGCCTGGAGTGGCCAGGGTGTGTTTCAGCCCCAGCATTTT,CAWSGQGVFQPQHF
TRBJ2-1,-,-,TRBV2,14,TGTGCCAGCAGTGAAGCGCGGCTGAACAATGAGCAGTTCTTC,CASSEARLNNEQFF
TRBJ1-2,-,-,TRBV10-3,13,TGTGCCATCAGTGGGGTAAAGGGGGATGGCTACACCTTC,CAISGVKGDGYTF
TRBJ1-3,-,-,TRBV7-2,14,TGTGCCAGCAGCATACCCGGACAGGGAAACACCATATATTTT,CASSIPGQGNTIYF
TRBJ1-1,TRBD1,-,TRBV6-5,14,TGTGCCAGCACCTCGAGGAACAGGGGGACTGAAGCTTTCTTT,CASTSRNRGTEAFF
TRBJ2-5,-,-,TRBV5-1,14,TGCGCCAGCAGCTTGGCCGAGGTTCGAGAGACCCAGTACTTC,CASSLAEVRETQYF
TRBJ2-3,-,-,TRBV7-9,15,TGTGCCAGCAGGCAGCTGGGCGGGGTGCAAGATACGCAGTATTTT,CASRQLGGVQDTQYF
TRBJ2-6,-,few,TRBV6-4,16,TGTGCCAGCAGTGACGATGGCGGCTCTGGGGCCAACGTCCTGACTTTC,CASSDDGGSGANVLTF
TRBJ2-6,TRBD2,-,TRBV19,16,TGTGCCAGTAGTATATCAGCGGGACCTGGGGCCAACGTCCTGACTTTC,CASSISAGPGANVLTF
TRBJ2-2,TRBD1,-,TRBV10-2,15,TGCGCCAGCAGTCTCCGAGGACAGGGGTCCGGGGAGCTGTTTTTT,CASSLRGQGSGELFF
TRBJ1-3,-,-,TRBV4-2,16,TGTGCCAGCAGCCAAGGGCCACGGGGGGGAGGAAACACCATATATTTT,CASSQGPRGGGNTIYF
TRBJ2-2,TRBD1,-,TRBV9,16,TGTGCCAGCAGCGTAGAGTTGAGGGGGCAGGTCGGGGAGCTGTTTTTT,CASSVELRGQVGELFF
TRBJ1-4,TRBD1,-,TRBV7-9,16,TGTGCCAGCAGCACCCCTCAGGGGGCGGCTAATGAAAAACTGTTTTTT,CASSTPQGAANEKLFF
TRBJ2-5,-,-,TRBV27,15,TGTGCCAGCAGTTGGGGAGCGCGGGGCGTAGAGACCCAGTACTTC,CASSWGARGVETQYF
TRBJ2-1,TRBD1,-,TRBV5-1,14,TGCGCCAGCCGACAGGGTACCTCCTACAATGAGCAGTTCTTC,CASRQGTSYNEQFF
TRBJ1-3,TRBD1,-,TRBV15,15,TGTGCCACCAGGCCTTGGAGGGACAGGCGAAACACCATATATTTT,CATRPWRDRRNTIYF